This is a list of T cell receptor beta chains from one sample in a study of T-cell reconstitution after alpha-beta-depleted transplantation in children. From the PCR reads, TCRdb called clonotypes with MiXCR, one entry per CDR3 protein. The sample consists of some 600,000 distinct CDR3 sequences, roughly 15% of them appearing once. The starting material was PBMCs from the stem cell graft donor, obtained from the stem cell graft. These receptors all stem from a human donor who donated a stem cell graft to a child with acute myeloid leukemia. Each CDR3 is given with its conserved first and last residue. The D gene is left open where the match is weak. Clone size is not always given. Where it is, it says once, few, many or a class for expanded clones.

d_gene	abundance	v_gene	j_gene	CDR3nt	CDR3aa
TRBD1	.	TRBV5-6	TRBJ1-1	TGTGCCAGCAGCCAGACCGGACAGGTGAACACTGAAGCTTTCTTT	CASSQTGQVNTEAFF
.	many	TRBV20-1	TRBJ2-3	TGCAGTGCTAGTTTGGACAGCACAGATACGCAGTATTTT	CSASLDSTDTQYF
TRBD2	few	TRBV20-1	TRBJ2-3	TGCAGTGCTAACCCTCTGACTAGCGGATCCGTGGATACGCAGTATTTT	CSANPLTSGSVDTQYF
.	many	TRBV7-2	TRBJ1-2	TGTGCCAGCAGCTCACAGCTCAGGGACTATGGCTACACCTTC	CASSSQLRDYGYTF
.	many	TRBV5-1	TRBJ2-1	TGCGCCAGCAGCGCCCGGGACTACAATGAGCAGTTCTTC	CASSARDYNEQFF
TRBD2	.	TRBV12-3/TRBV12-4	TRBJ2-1	TGTGCCAGCATTCCTGGGGACGGGGGGGCACACAATGAGCAGTTCTTC	CASIPGDGGAHNEQFF
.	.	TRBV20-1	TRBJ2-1	TGCAGTGCTCAGAGGGCGCTGGGCTCCTACAATGAGCAGTTCTTC	CSAQRALGSYNEQFF
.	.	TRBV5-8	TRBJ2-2	TGTGCCAGCAGCTTGATACTACAGGGAGTAAACACCGGGGAGCTGTTTTTT	CASSLILQGVNTGELFF
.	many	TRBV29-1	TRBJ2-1	TGCAGCGTGCTCGGATCAAACTACAATGAGCAGTTCTTC	CSVLGSNYNEQFF
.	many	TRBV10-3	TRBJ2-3	TGTGCCATAGGGGGGGGAGGCACAGATACGCAGTATTTT	CAIGGGGTDTQYF
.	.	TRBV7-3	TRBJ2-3	TGTGCCAGCAGCTTAATGGGGGGGGGCATGGATACGCAGTATTTT	CASSLMGGGMDTQYF
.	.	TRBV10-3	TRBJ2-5	TGTGCCATCAGGACAAGGGGTCCCCAGTACCAAGAGACCCAGTACTTC	CAIRTRGPQYQETQYF
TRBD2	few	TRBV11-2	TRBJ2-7	TGTGCCAGCAGCTGGGCTTACTCGGGACTAGCGGGCTCCTCCTACGAGCAGTACTTC	CASSWAYSGLAGSSYEQYF
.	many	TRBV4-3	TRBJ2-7	TGCGCCAGCAGCCAAGTCGGGGTGGGCTTCTACGAGCAGTACTTC	CASSQVGVGFYEQYF
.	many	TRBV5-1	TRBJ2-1	TGCGCCAGCAGCTTTGCTTCAGCCGATGAGCAGTTCTTC	CASSFASADEQFF
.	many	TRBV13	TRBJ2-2	TGTGCCAGCAGCTTAGAGGGAGCGGGTAACACCGGGGAGCTGTTTTTT	CASSLEGAGNTGELFF
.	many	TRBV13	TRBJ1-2	TGTGCCAGCAGCTTCGGTAGTGGCTACACCTTC	CASSFGSGYTF
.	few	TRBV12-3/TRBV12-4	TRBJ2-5	TGTGCCAGCAGTTCGACAGCAGGGGAGACCCAGTACTTC	CASSSTAGETQYF
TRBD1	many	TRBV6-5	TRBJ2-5	TGTGCCAGCAGTTCTTTTGGGACAGGGCGCGGGACCCAGTACTTC	CASSSFGTGRGTQYF
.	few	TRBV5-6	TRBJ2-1	TGTGCCAGCAGCCAAGGGTTGATGGGTGTCAATGAGCAGTTCTTC	CASSQGLMGVNEQFF
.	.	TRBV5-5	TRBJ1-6	TGTGCCAGCAGCTTGGATGGTCAGGGCTCCTATAATTCACCCCTCCACTTT	CASSLDGQGSYNSPLHF
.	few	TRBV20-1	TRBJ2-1	TGCAGTGCTCTAAGTCAGGGGGGGCCCGGGAGTTTCAATGAGCAGTTCTTC	CSALSQGGPGSFNEQFF
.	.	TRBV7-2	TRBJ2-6	TGTGCCAGCAGCAGGTCGGGACAAGTCTCTGGGGCCTACGTCCTGACTTTC	CASSRSGQVSGAYVLTF
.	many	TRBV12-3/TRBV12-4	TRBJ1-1	TGTGCCAGCAGTTTAGGTTGGGGGGCGCGGGCTGAAGCTTTCTTT	CASSLGWGARAEAFF
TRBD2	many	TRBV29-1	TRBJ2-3	TGCAGCGTTGATGGTCTAGCGGGCACAGATACGCAGTATTTT	CSVDGLAGTDTQYF
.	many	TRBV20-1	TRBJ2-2	TGCAGTGCTAGAGAGTCAGCGAACACCGGGGAGCTGTTTTTT	CSARESANTGELFF
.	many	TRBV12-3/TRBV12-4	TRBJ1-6	TGTGCCAGCAGGCAAGACTCCTATAATTCACCCCTCCACTTT	CASRQDSYNSPLHF
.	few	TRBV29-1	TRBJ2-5	TGCAGCGGACGAAAAAGCGGGCCCTACGGGGAGACCCAGTACTTC	CSGRKSGPYGETQYF
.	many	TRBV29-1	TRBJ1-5	TGCAGCGTTAGAAATAGCAATCAGCCCCAGCATTTT	CSVRNSNQPQHF
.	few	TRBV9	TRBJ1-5	TGTGCCAGCAGCGTCCCCTGGGTGAATCAGCCCCAGCATTTT	CASSVPWVNQPQHF
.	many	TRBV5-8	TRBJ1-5	TGTGCCAGCAGCCCAAGGACTGTGCAGCCCCAGCATTTT	CASSPRTVQPQHF
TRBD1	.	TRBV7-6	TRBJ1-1	TGTGCCAGCAGCTCCGAACAGGGGTGGAACACTGAAGCTTTCTTT	CASSSEQGWNTEAFF
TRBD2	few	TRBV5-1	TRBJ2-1	TGCGCCAGCACCCCCTCTCTAGCGGTCTACAATGAGCAGTTCTTC	CASTPSLAVYNEQFF
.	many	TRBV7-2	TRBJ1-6	TGTGCCAGCAGCTTAGCGCGGCAGAATTCCCATCCCCCCCTCCACTTT	CASSLARQNSHPPLHF
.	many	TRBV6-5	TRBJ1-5	TGTGCCAGCAGTTACTCGCGCGGAAATCAGCCCCAGCATTTT	CASSYSRGNQPQHF
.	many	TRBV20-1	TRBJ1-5	TGCAGTGCTCAGGGTCCGCCCCAGCATTTT	CSAQGPPQHF
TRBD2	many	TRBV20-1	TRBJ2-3	TGCAGTGCTAGCTTCCCGGCGGGGGGCAGTAGCACAGATACGCAGTATTTT	CSASFPAGGSSTDTQYF
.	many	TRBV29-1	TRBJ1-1	TGCAGCGAGGCCTCCGCCAGAAACACTGAAGCTTTCTTT	CSEASARNTEAFF
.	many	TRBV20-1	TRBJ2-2	TGCAGTGCTAGTCAACGGGGCATTGGAACCGGGGAGCTGTTTTTT	CSASQRGIGTGELFF
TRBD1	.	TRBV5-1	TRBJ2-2	TGCGCCAGCAGCTTGATGGGACAGGGGAACACCGGGGAGCTGTTTTTT	CASSLMGQGNTGELFF
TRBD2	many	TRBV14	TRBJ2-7	TGTGCCAGCAGCCAAGATAGCGGGGGGACTTACGAGCAGTACTTC	CASSQDSGGTYEQYF
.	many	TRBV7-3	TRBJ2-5	TGTGCCAGCGGCGATGGGGGGGCCGAGACCCAGTACTTC	CASGDGGAETQYF